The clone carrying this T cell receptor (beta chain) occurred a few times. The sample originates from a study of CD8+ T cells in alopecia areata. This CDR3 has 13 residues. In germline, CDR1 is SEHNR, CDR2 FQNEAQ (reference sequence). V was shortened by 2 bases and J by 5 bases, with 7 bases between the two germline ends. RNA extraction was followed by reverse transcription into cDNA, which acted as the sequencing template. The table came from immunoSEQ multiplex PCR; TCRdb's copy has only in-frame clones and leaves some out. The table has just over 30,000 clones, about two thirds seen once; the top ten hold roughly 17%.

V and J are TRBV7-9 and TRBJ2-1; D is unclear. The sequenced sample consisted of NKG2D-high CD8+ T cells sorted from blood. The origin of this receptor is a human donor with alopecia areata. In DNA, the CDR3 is TGTGCCAGCAGCTTAACCGAAAACAATGAGCAGTTCTTC. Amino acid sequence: CASSLTENNEQFF.